The T cell receptor beta chain under discussion was sequenced for a study of cytomegalovirus exposure and HLA in healthy donors listed by TCRdb under 2017. Study-level background: In an earlier analysis of roughly 500 of the donors, roughly 300 Gb of sequence data and 120 million or so unique TCR beta sequences from roughly 200 million T cells were reported. Approximately 330 gigabases of sequencing data and roughly 80 million unique TCR sequences made up an early release that covered approximately 700 HLA-typed donors. The genetic ancestry cluster associated with self-reported Caucasian donors included roughly four fifths of the roughly 380 genotyped donors. The study was designed to test whether signatures of past pathogen exposure could be identified by cataloging public T cell receptors. Using immunosequencing, the study profiled T cell repertoires from 500 to 800 subjects and related those repertoires to cytomegalovirus serostatus. In addition to the first cohort of around 670 subjects, a separate validation cohort of some 120 different subjects was used. High-throughput TCR immunosequencing, statistical association of individual TCRs with disease status, and machine learning were combined to predict cytomegalovirus infection status. A later analysis re-analyzed previously published TCR beta repertoires from 600 to 850 donors and added high-resolution HLA genotyping to study TCR occurrence patterns. In the later analysis, no new phenotypic data were used to find candidate immune exposures; instead, reliance was placed on TCR beta sequences and their occurrence across donors. An earlier analysis of 587 of the donors applied high-throughput TCR beta sequencing to assess whether each TCR beta V gene segment acted as functional or pseudogenic. Donor age, sex, ethnicity and CMV serostatus were compiled together with the repertoire data. A later genetic analysis took genome-wide SNP genotypes for 398 of the 666 donors and used that subset as a discovery cohort. All discovery cohort repertoires had been generated on a single sequencing platform. Both class I and class II loci were covered by HLA typing, at four-digit resolution. The number of donors typed differed by locus, with 629-630 for A, B, C, DRB1 and DQB1, more than 500 for DQA1, 606 for DPA1, and roughly 450 for DPB1. A handful of DR-DQ haplotypes were handled as single units for association and clustering because linkage in the cohort was strong. On average, roughly 200,000 unique TCR beta nucleotide sequences were sequenced per donor among 398 genotyped donors of the cohort, with roughly 18% of those sequences being non-productive.

Broad study findings and their caveats: In an earlier analysis of 450 to 750 of the donors, most TCR beta V segments appeared in productive rearrangements about 90% or about 30% of the time, broadly matching IMGT annotations. Because the 87-base-pair reads could not distinguish some IMGT-functional V segments, including TRBV6-2 and TRBV6-3, those segments were excluded. In a later analysis, most CMV-associated TCR beta chains were found to appear HLA-restricted, with HLA associations seemingly driven largely by CMV exposure. According to a later analysis, TCR association rates differed among HLA loci, with DRB1 alleles showing the most associated TCRs and HLA-C alleles showing the fewest. A further reported finding was that TCR beta sequences accurately predicted the HLA-A and HLA-B alleles for most subjects in the first cohort. Strong co-occurrence of HLA alleles, especially DR and DQ, made assigning TCR associations to individual alleles difficult. Linkage disequilibrium might explain the correlated functional status among segregating V segments, but an unknown experimental factor could not be excluded. A later analysis reported that several top co-occurrence clusters appeared linked to parvovirus B19, influenza, CMV and Epstein-Barr virus. In a later analysis, HLA-associated TCR beta chains showed more clonal expansion and lower generation probabilities than non-associated chains that were equally common. In this cohort, only TCR beta chains were sequenced, and detectable features were limited by the absence of alpha or paired-chain data. Cytomegalovirus status was reported to be diagnosed by the classifier with high specificity and sensitivity in both the original and validation cohorts. A later analysis associated 15,000 to 20,000 TCR beta sequences with specific HLA alleles at a false discovery rate of 0.05. A later genetic analysis associated a missense DCLRE1C variant with V-gene and J-gene trimming of TCR beta chains, and an independent cohort replicated the association. In the study, around 150 TCR beta chains were listed as associated with cytomegalovirus. The authors suggested that the approach could potentially be generalized to other disease states and immunological phenotypes. A cluster of highly shared sequence variants was judged likely to be a technical artifact of the sequencing pipeline. Most TCR sequences were observed very rarely across donors, whereas some public TCRs were present in many individuals. The earlier analysis of a few hundred of the donors excluded 15 to 20 rarely observed V segments, including chromosome 9 orphons, because counts were too low. The presence/absence analyses assumed that sequencing depth was roughly uniform across donors, and that assumption may not be true. Compared with the roughly 700-donor mean, donors in an Asian-associated ancestry cluster had fewer N-insertions in productive TCRs, according to a later genetic analysis. HLA typing was unavailable for some donors at each locus, so association tests used only the typed subset. In vitro tests confirmed that a few of the cytomegalovirus-associated TCR beta chains recognize cytomegalovirus antigens. The only immune exposure information available for the cohort was CMV serostatus.

Including cysteine and phenylalanine, the CDR3 has 15 amino acids. Just the 45-base CDR3 DNA is kept, in frame starting at base 1. CDR1 and CDR2 are read off the germline V gene as SGDLS and YYNGEE. Ends trimmed: V by 0 bases, J by 10 bases; bases unmatched to a gene: 2. On this clone itself: Its antigen is unknown. Base qualities were left out, and no much larger clone turns up one base away.

The protocol used for the library was the immunoSEQ multiplex PCR assay. For the multiplex PCR, a mixture combining 60 forward primers for TCR Vbeta segments and 13 reverse primers for TCR Jbeta segments was used. A multiplex PCR assay on genomic DNA amplified the CDR3 region of rearranged TCR beta genes. The amplified TCR beta libraries were sequenced on the Illumina HiSeq System as 87-base-pair reads. The paper's data handling went like this. A later analysis tallied 75 million to 95 million unique TCR beta chains across the 650 to 750 repertoires, and around 12 million of those chains were shared by two or more donors. A nearest-neighbor algorithm error-corrected the raw reads and collapsed the reads into unique sequences, merging closely related sequences to remove PCR and sequencing errors. V, D and J gene segments were assigned by aligning CDR3 sequences to IMGT reference sequences. Each retained sequence needed at least a six-nucleotide match to both a V gene segment and a J gene segment. A rearrangement counted as productive if the CDR3 had no stop codons and remained in frame with V and J, and every other rearrangement counted as non-productive. Following IMGT convention, CDR3 was defined as the stretch from the second conserved V-encoded cysteine to the conserved J-encoded phenylalanine. The earlier analysis of a few hundred of the donors excluded any sequence lacking an unambiguous match to a single V gene segment. An earlier analysis of about 590 of the donors classified V segments as functional when productive rearrangements were above 56.7% and as segregating when the standard deviation between donors was above 5%. A statistical classification framework was built to diagnose cytomegalovirus status from the catalog of TCR beta chain sequences. V and J gene assignment, in a later analysis, came from comparing TCR nucleotide sequences with IMGT/GENE-DB human TR gene sequences. A later analysis assigned CDR3 sequences and most-parsimonious VDJ recombination scenarios with the TCRdist pipeline. In a later analysis, each TCR beta chain was defined by its CDR3 amino acid sequence together with its V-gene family, and reads lacking a unique V-gene family were excluded. As a way to deal with suspected cross-contamination and a sequencing artifact, a later analysis dropped 500 to 700 nucleotide sequences that were highly shared and had low generation probability. In a later analysis, a clonal expansion index was calculated for each public chain from normalized within-repertoire ranks of inferred template counts. In a later analysis, generation probabilities were computed with a VDJ recombination model fitted to out-of-frame rearrangements, and the resulting probabilities were checked against IGoR. In a later analysis, TCR-TCR, TCR-HLA and TCR-CMV co-occurrence was scored with hypergeometric tests, and a repertoire-size bias correction was applied to TCR pairs. A later analysis estimated false discovery rates by permuting HLA or CMV assignments 20 times. In a later analysis, co-occurring TCRs were grouped using DBSCAN, with TCRdist sequence similarity added in when clustering inside HLA-allele-positive subsets. Co-occurrence clustering excluded repertoires with fewer than 30,000 or more than 120,000 public chains, plus five with anomalous nucleotide sharing. What TCRdb holds here is the immuneACCESS table cut down to in-frame rearrangements. Part of the clones is not present; checked against another copy, under half of the missing clones reflect an unresolved V gene, and the others are unexplained. Clone size and V and J calls were adopted from that table, with D and trimming inferred from the DNA. The sample records about 140,000 clones, 80% of which are singletons. The ten largest clones take up approximately 4.3% of the sample.

The cohort comprised 710 or so healthy bone marrow donors. Cohort members were all nominally healthy when sampled, although unrecorded immune exposures were likely present. Of the 666 cohort members, 289 had a positive CMV serostatus and about 350 had a negative one, while no CMV serostatus was recorded for the donor. A peripheral blood sample was provided by each donor, and peripheral blood mononuclear cells were used for TCR beta sequencing. Genomic DNA was extracted from the blood cell samples with the Qiagen DNeasy Blood Extraction Kit. Specimen: PBMCs. This receptor chain uses TRBV9 and TRBJ2-1, with TRBD2 identical over 15 junction bases. This TCR was sampled from a man aged 30 to 45 in good health. Here is the DNA: TGTGCCAGCAGCGTAGGAGGACTAGCGGGAGGGGAGCAGTTCTTC. It specifies CASSVGGLAGGEQFF.